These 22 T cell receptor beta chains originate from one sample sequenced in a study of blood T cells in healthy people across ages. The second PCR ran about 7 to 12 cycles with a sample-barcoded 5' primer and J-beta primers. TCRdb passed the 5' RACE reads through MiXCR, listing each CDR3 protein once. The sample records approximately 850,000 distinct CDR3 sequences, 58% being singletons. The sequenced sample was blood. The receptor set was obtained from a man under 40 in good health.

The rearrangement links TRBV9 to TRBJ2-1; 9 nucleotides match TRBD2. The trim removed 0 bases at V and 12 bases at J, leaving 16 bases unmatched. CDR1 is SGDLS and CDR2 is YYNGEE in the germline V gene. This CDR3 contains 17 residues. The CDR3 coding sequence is TGTGCCAGCAGCGTAGGCAGGGAGATAATAGCGGGAGTGGCGCAGTTCTTC. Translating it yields CASSVGREIIAGVAQFF.

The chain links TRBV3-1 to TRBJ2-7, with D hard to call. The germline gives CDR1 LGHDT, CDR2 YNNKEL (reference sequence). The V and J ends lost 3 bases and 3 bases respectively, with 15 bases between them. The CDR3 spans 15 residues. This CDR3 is CASSHLRRSIYEQYF. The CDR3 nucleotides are TGTGCCAGCAGCCATCTCAGGCGGAGCATCTACGAGCAGTACTTC.

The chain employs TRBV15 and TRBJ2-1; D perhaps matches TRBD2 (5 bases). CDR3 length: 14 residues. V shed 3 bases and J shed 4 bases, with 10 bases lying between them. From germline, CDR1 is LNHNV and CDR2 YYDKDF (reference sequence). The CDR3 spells CATSRGDLYNEQFF. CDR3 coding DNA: TGTGCCACCAGCAGGGGAGATCTGTACAATGAGCAGTTCTTC.

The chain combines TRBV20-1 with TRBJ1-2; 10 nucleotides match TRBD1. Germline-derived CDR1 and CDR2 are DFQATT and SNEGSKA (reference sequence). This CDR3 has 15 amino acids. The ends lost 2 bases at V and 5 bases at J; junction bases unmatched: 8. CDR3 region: CSARSGQGRRYGYTF. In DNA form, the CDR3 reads TGCAGTGCTAGATCGGGACAGGGGCGTCGGTATGGCTACACCTTC.

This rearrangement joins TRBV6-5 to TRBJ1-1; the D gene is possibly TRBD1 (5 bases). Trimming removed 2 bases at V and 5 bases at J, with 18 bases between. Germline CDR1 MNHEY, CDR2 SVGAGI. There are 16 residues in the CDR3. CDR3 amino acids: CASSYTGQGRETEAFF. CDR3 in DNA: TGTGCCAGCAGTTACACAGGACAAGGACGTGAGACTGAAGCTTTCTTT.

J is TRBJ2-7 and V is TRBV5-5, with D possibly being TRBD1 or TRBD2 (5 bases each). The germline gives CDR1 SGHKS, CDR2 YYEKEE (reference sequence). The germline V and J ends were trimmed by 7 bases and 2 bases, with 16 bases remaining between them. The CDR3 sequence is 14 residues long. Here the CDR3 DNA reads TGTGCCAGCGAGGGGACGGTAAGGACCTACGAGCAGTACTTC. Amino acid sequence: CASEGTVRTYEQYF.

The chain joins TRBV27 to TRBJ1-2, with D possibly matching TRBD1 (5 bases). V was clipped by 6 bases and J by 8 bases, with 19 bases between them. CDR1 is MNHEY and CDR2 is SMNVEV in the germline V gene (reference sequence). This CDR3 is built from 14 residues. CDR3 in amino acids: CASRPGGGGKGYTF. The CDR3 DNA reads TGTGCCAGCAGACCGGGCGGGGGAGGGAAAGGCTACACCTTC.

The CDR3 loop reads CSVEGTDTQYF. The CDR3 coding sequence is TGCAGCGTTGAGGGCACAGATACGCAGTATTTT. The chain joins TRBV29-1 to TRBJ2-3; D call uncertain. This CDR3 spans 11 amino acids. V gave up 3 bases and J gave up 1 base, with 2 bases separating them. The germline CDR1 and CDR2 sequences are SQVTM and ANQGSEA.

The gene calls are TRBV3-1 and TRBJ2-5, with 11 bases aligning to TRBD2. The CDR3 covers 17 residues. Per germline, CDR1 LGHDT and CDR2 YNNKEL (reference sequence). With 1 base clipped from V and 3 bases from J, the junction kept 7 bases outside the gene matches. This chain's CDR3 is CASSQVLAGGDEETQYF. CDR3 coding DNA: TGTGCCAGCAGCCAAGTTCTAGCGGGGGGTGACGAAGAGACCCAGTACTTC.

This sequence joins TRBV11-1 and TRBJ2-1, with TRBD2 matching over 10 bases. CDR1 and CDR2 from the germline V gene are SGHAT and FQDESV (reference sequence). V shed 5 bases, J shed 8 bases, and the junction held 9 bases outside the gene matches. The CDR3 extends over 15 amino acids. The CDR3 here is CASSRAVAGGYEQFF. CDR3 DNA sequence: TGTGCCAGCAGCCGAGCTGTAGCGGGAGGTTATGAGCAGTTCTTC.

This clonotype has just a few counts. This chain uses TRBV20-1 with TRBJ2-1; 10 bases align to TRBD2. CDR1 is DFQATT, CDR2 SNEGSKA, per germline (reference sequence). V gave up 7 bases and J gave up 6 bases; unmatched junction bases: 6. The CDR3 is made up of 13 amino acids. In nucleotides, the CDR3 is TGCAGTGTTAGCGGGGGGTCTCGCAATGAGCAGTTCTTC. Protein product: CSVSGGSRNEQFF.

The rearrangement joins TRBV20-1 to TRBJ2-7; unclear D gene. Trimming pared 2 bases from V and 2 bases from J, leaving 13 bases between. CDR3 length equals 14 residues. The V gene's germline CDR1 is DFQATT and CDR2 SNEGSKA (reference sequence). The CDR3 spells CSARRGGQTYEQYF. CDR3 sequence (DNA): TGCAGTGCTAGAAGAGGCGGCCAGACCTACGAGCAGTACTTC.

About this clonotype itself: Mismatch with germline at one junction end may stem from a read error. The CDR3 is CGVRRVNGNEQYF. In DNA, the CDR3 is TGCGGCGTTCGCAGGGTGAATGGCAACGAGCAGTACTTC. V is TRBV29-1 and J is TRBJ2-7; perhaps TRBD1 as D (5 bases). This CDR3 is 13 amino acids long. CDR1 and CDR2 from the germline V gene are SQVTM and ANQGSEA.

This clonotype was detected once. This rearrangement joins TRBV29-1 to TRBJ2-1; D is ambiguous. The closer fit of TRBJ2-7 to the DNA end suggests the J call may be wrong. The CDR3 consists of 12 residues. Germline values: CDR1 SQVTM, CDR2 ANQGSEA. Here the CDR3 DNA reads TGCAGCGGGAATGACCCCTACAATGAGCAGTACTTC. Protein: CSGNDPYNEQYF.

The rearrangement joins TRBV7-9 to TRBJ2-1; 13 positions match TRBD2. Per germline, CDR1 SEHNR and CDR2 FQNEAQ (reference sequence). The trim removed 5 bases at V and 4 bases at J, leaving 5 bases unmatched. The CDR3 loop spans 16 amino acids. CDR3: CASSAGTSGVYNEQFF. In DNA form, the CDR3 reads TGTGCCAGCAGCGCCGGGACTAGCGGGGTATACAATGAGCAGTTCTTC.

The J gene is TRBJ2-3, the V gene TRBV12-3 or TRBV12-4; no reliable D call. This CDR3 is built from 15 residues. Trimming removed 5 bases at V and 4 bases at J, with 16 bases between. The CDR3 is CASSITPDPADTQYF. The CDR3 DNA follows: TGTGCCAGCAGTATTACACCAGACCCCGCAGATACGCAGTATTTT.

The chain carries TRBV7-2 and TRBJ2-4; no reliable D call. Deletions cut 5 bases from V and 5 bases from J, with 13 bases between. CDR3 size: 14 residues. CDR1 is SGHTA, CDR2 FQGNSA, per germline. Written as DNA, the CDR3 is TGTGCCAGCAGCAACCTGGCAGGAGAAAACATTCAGTACTTC. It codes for CASSNLAGENIQYF. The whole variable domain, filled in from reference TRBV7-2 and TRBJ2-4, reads GAGVSQSPSNKVTEKGKDVELRCDPISGHTALYWYRQSLGQGLEFLIYFQGNSAPDKSGLPSDRFSAERTGGSVSTLTIQRTQQEDSAVYLCASSNLAGENIQYFGAGTRLSVL.

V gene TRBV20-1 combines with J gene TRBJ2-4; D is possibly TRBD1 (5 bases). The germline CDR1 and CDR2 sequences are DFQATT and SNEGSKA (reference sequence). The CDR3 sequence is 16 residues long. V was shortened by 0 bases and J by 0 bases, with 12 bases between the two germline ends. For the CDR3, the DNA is TGCAGTGCTAGAGATTTAAGGGGCGAAGCCAAAAACATTCAGTACTTC. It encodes CSARDLRGEAKNIQYF.

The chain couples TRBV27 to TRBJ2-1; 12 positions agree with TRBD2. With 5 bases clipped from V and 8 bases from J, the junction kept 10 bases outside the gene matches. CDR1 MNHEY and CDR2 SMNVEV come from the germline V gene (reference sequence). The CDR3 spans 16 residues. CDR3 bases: TGTGCCAGCAGTCCGATGGGACTAGCGGGTGGGTATGAGCAGTTCTTC. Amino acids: CASSPMGLAGGYEQFF.

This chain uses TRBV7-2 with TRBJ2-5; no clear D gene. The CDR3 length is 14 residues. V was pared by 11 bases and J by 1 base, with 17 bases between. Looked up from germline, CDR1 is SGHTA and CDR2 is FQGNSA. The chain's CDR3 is CASCWLPIQETQYF. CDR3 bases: TGTGCCTCATGTTGGCTACCAATCCAAGAGACCCAGTACTTC.

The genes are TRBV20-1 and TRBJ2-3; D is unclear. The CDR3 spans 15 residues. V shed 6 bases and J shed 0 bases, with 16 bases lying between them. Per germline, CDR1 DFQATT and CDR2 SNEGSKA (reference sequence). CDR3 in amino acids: CSAPDHARSTDTQYF. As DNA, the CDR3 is TGCAGTGCACCCGATCATGCCCGGAGCACAGATACGCAGTATTTT.

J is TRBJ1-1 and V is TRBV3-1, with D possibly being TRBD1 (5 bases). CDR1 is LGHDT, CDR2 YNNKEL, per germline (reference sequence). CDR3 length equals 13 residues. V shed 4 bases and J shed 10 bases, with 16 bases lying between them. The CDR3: CASSPYGGEAAFF. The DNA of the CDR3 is TGTGCCAGCAGCCCTTACGGGGGGGAAGCAGCTTTCTTT.